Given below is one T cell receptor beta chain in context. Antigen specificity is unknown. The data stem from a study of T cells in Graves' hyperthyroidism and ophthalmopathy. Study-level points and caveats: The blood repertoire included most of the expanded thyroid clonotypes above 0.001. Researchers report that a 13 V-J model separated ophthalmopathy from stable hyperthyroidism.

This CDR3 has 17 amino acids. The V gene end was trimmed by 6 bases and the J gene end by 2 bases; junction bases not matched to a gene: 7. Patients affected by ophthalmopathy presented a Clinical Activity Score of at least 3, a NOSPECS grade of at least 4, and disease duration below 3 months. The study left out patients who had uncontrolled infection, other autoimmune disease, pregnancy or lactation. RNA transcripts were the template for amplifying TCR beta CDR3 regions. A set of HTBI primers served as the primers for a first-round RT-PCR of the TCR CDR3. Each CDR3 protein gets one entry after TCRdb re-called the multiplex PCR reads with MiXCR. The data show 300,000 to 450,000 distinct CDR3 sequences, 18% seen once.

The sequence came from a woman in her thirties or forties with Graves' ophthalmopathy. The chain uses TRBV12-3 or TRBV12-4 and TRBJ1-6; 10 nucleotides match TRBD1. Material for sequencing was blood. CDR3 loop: CASSPWDRGAYNSPLHF. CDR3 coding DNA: TGTGCCAGCAGCCCATGGGACAGGGGAGCCTATAATTCACCCCTCCACTTT.